The 11 T cell receptor beta chains reported below all come from one sample, sequenced in a study of blood T cell repertoires in COVID-19. Libraries were prepared by immunoSEQ multiplex PCR; TCRdb keeps only in-frame clonotypes and omits some of them. The sample contains about 68,000 clones, approximately 90% of which appear only once. Source material: peripheral blood. The receptors were gathered from a woman in her forties or fifties with COVID-19, enrolled during active disease.

Remarks on this clone: The junction and the germline gene differ at one end; a read error may be behind it. The V call is TRBV5-1, the J call TRBJ1-1; TRBD1 might be the D (5 bases). This CDR3 contains 13 residues. In germline, CDR1 is SGHRS, CDR2 YFSETQ. The CDR3 DNA sequence: TGCGCCAGCAGCCCAGCATCCGACGAACAGGCGATCTTT. Its translation: CASSPASDEQAIF.

This chain joins TRBV4-2 and TRBJ2-1, with 10 bases aligning to TRBD2. The CDR3 runs 13 residues. J was trimmed by 5 bases and V by 8 bases; bases with no gene match: 3. Germline CDR1 LGHNA, CDR2 YNFKEQ. In nucleotides, the CDR3 is TGTGCCAGCGGGACTAGCGAGAACAATGAGCAGTTCTTC. Protein sequence: CASGTSENNEQFF.

The rearrangement joins TRBV4-1 to TRBJ2-1, with 10 bases identical to TRBD2. The CDR3 consists of 15 residues. Unmatched junction bases numbered 6, after V lost 1 base and J lost 9 bases. Germline-derived CDR1 and CDR2 are MGHRA and YSYEKL. The CDR3 bases are TGCGCCAGCAGCCAAGGGCTAGCGGGAGTCAGTGAGCAGTTCTTC. Protein product: CASSQGLAGVSEQFF.

The genes are TRBV28 and TRBJ1-2, with D possibly TRBD1 on 6 matching bases. Germline V CDR1 and CDR2: MDHEN, SYDVKM. The V and J ends lost 3 bases and 8 bases respectively, with 16 bases between them. The CDR3 has 14 amino acids. The CDR3 coding sequence is TGTGCCAGCAGTTTTGAGGACAGCCTCAGGGGCTACACCTTC. Its protein product is CASSFEDSLRGYTF.

J is TRBJ1-5 and V is TRBV7-2; D may be TRBD1 (6 bases). Germline V gene sequence: CDR1 SGHTA, CDR2 FQGNSA. The V gene lost 5 bases and the J gene lost 6 bases, with 17 bases spanning the gap. The CDR3 covers 15 residues. CDR3 protein: CASSLTGTVAQPQHF. As DNA, the CDR3 is TGTGCCAGCAGCCTAACAGGGACGGTTGCTCAGCCCCAGCATTTT.

This clone appeared once. This sequence joins TRBV5-1 and TRBJ2-5, with D possibly matching TRBD1 (6 bases). Germline V CDR1 and CDR2: SGHRS, YFSETQ. This CDR3 contains 15 residues. Trimming pared 6 bases from V and 5 bases from J, leaving 20 bases between. The chain's CDR3 is CASTWGPPPGETQYF. The CDR3 region has the DNA TGCGCCAGCACCTGGGGGCCCCCGCCGGGGGAGACCCAGTACTTC. The full variable domain, its missing parts supplied by reference TRBV5-1 and TRBJ2-5, is KAGVTQTPRYLIKTRGQQVTLSCSPISGHRSVSWYQQTPGQGLQFLFEYFSETQRNKGNFPGRFSGRQFSNSRSEMNVSTLELGDSALYLCASTWGPPPGETQYFGPGTRLLVL.

The chain employs TRBV7-3 and TRBJ2-3, with D unclear. Trimming shortened V by 2 bases and J by 2 bases, and 11 bases separated the two germline ends. The CDR3 is made up of 15 amino acids. Germline-derived CDR1 and CDR2 are SGHTA and FQGTGA. CDR3 bases: TGTGCCAGCAGCTTATTTTCTGCTACCACAGATACGCAGTATTTT. Its translation is CASSLFSATTDTQYF.

The chain joins TRBV3-1 (or the pseudogene TRBV3-2) to TRBJ2-1; the D gene is possibly TRBD2 (6 bases). Germline CDR1 reads LGHDT; CDR2 reads YNNKEL (reference sequence). The V gene lost 5 bases and the J gene lost 0 bases, with 14 bases spanning the gap. The CDR3 spans 16 residues. The CDR3 loop reads CASSSGLASSYNEQFF. The CDR3 region has the DNA TGTGCCAGCAGCTCGGGACTCGCGAGCTCCTACAATGAGCAGTTCTTC.

The chain's CDR3 is CASSFTGINYEQYF. CDR3 DNA sequence: TGTGCCAGCAGTTTTACCGGGATAAACTACGAGCAGTACTTC. The V gene is TRBV28, the J gene TRBJ2-7, with D perhaps matching TRBD2 (5 bases). CDR1 is MDHEN, CDR2 SYDVKM, per germline. This CDR3 is 14 amino acids long. V was shortened by 3 bases and J by 3 bases, with 12 bases between the two germline ends.

The J gene is TRBJ2-7, the V gene TRBV5-1; a weak D match, TRBD1 (6 bases). V lost 5 bases, J lost 2 bases, and 14 bases lay in between. CDR1 and CDR2 (germline): SGHRS, YFSETQ. The CDR3 extends over 14 amino acids. The CDR3 DNA follows: TGCGCCAGCAGTGGCCTGGGGGCCCCCTACGAGCAGTACTTC. Amino acids: CASSGLGAPYEQYF.

The rearrangement links TRBV5-4 to TRBJ1-2; TRBD1 agrees at 12 bases. V was pared by 4 bases and J by 6 bases, with 10 bases of the junction left unmatched. Germline-derived CDR1 and CDR2 are SGHNT and YYREEE (reference sequence). CDR3 length: 16 amino acids. CDR3 in DNA: TGTGCCAGCAGCCCCGTACCTGGGACAGGGGGCAATGGCTACACCTTC. It encodes CASSPVPGTGGNGYTF.